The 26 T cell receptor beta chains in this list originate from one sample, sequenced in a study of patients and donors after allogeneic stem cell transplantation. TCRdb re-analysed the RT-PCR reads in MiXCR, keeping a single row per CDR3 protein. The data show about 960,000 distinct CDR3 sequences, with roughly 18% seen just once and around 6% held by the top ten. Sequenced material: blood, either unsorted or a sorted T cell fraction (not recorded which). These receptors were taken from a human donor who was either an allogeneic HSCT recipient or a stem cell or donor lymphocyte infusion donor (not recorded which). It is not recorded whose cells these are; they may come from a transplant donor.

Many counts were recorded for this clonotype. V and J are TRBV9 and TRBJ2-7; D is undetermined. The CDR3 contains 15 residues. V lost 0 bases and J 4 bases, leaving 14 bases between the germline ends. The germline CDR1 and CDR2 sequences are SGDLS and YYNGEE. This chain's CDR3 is CASSVDGGSSYEQYF. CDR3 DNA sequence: TGTGCCAGCAGCGTAGATGGCGGTAGTAGTTACGAGCAGTACTTC.

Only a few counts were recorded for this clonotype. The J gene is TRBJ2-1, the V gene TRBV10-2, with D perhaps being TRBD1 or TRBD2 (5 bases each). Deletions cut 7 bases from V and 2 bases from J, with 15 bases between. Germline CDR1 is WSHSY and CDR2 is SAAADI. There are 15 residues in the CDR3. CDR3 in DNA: TGCGCCAGCATCCCCCGGGGACCCACCTACAATGAGCAGTTCTTC. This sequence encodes CASIPRGPTYNEQFF.

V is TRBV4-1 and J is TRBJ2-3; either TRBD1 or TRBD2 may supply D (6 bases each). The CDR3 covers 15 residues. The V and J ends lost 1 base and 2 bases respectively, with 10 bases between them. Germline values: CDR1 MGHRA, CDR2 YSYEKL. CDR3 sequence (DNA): TGCGCCAGCAGCCAAGCGGGGGCACCCACAGATACGCAGTATTTT. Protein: CASSQAGAPTDTQYF.

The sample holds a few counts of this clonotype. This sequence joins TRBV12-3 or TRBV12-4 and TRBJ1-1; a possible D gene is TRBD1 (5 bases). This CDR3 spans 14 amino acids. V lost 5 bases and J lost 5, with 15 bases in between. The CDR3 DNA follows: TGTGCCAGCAGTCGACAGCCCCGCGGGACTGAAGCTTTCTTT. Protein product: CASSRQPRGTEAFF.

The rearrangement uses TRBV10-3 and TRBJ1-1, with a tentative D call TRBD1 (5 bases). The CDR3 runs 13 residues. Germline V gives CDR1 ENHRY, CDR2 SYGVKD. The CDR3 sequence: CASSGPGTTEAFF. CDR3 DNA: TGTGCTAGTAGCGGACCGGGGACCACTGAAGCTTTCTTT.

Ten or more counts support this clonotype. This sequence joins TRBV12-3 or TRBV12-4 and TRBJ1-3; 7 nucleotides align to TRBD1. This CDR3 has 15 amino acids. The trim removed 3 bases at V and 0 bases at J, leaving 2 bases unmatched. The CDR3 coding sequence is TGTGCCAGCAGTTTGACAGGGAACTCTGGAAACACCATATATTTT. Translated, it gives CASSLTGNSGNTIYF.

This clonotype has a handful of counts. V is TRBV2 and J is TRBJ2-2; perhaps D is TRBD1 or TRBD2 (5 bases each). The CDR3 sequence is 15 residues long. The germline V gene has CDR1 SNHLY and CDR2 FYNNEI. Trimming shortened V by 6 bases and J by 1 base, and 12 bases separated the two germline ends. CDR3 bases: TGTGCCAGCAGAGCCGGGACGGGGAACACCGGGGAGCTGTTTTTT. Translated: CASRAGTGNTGELFF.

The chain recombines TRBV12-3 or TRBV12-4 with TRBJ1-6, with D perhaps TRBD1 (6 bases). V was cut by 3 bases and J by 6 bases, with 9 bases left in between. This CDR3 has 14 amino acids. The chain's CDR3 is CASSLAGANSPLHF. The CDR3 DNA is TGTGCCAGCAGTTTGGCGGGGGCTAATTCACCCCTCCACTTT.

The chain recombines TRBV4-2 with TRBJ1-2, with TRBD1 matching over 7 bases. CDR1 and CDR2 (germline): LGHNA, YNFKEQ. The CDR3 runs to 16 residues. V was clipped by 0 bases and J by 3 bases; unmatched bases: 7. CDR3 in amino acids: CASSQDMRQGYYGYTF. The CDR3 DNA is TGTGCCAGCAGCCAAGATATGAGACAGGGCTACTATGGCTACACCTTC.

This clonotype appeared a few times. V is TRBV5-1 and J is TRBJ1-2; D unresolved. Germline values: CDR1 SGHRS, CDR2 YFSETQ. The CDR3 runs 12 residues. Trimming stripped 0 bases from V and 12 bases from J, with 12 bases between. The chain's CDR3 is CASSLAGEAHTF. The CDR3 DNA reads TGCGCCAGCAGCTTGGCCGGGGAAGCCCACACCTTC.

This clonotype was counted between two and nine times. The CDR3 DNA follows: TGTGCCAGCAGCCGCCGACAGGGCGGCTACGAGCAGTACTTC. This translates into CASSRRQGGYEQYF. The genes are TRBV6-1 and TRBJ2-7, with 7 positions matching TRBD1. Germline lookup yields CDR1 MNHNS and CDR2 SASEGT. The V and J ends lost 6 bases and 3 bases, in that order; junction bases with no gene match: 8. The CDR3 contains 14 residues.

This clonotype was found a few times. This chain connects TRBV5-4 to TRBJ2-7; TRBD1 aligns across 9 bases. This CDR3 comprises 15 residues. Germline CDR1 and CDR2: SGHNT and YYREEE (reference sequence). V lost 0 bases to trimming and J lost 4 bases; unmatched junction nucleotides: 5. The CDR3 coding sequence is TGTGCCAGCAGCTTGGGGGGGACAGGGAGGTACGAGCAGTACTTC. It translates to CASSLGGTGRYEQYF.

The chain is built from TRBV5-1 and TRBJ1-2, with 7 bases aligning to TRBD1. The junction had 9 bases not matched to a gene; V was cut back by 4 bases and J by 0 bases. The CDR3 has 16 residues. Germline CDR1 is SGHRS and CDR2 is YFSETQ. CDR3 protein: CASSPTGSRANYGYTF. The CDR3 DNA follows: TGCGCCAGCAGCCCGACAGGGTCAAGAGCTAACTATGGCTACACCTTC.

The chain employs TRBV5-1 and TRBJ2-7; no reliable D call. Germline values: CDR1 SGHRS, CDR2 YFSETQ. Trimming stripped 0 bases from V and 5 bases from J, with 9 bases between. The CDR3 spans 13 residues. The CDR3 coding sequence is TGCGCCAGCAGCTTGGTGTTAGGGAACGAGCAGTACTTC. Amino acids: CASSLVLGNEQYF. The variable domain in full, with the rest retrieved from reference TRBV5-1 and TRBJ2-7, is KAGVTQTPRYLIKTRGQQVTLSCSPISGHRSVSWYQQTPGQGLQFLFEYFSETQRNKGNFPGRFSGRQFSNSRSEMNVSTLELGDSALYLCASSLVLGNEQYFGPGTRLTVT.

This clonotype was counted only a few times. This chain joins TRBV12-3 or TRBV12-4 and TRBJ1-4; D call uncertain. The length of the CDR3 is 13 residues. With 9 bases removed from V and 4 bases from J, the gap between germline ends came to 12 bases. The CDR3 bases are TGTGCCAGTATGGGAGTGGGTAATGAAAAACTGTTTTTT. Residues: CASMGVGNEKLFF.

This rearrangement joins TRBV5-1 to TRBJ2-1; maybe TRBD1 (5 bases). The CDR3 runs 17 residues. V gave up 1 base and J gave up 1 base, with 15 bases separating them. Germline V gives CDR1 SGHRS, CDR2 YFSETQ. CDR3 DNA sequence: TGCGCCAGCAGCTTGAGGGGCCTACAGAGTTCCTACAATGAGCAGTTCTTC. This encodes CASSLRGLQSSYNEQFF.

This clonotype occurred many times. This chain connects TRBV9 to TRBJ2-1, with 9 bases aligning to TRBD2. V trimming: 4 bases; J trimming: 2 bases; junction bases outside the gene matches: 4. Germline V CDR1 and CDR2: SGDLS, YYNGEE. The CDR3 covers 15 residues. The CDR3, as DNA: TGTGCCAGCAGCCCGACTAGCGGAACCTACAATGAGCAGTTCTTC. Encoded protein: CASSPTSGTYNEQFF.

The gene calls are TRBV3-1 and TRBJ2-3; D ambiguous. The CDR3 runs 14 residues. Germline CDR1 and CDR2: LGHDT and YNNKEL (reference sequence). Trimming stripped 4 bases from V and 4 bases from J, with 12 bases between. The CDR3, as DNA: TGTGCCAGCAGCCTTGGGATCGTAGCAGATACGCAGTATTTT. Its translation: CASSLGIVADTQYF.

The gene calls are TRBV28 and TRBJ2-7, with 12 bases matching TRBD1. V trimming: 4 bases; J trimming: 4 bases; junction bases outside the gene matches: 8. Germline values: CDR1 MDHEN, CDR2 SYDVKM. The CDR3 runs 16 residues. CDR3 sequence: CASSSPGTGGRYEQYF. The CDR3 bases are TGTGCCAGCAGTTCCCCCGGGACAGGGGGCCGGTACGAGCAGTACTTC.

Written as DNA, the CDR3 is TGCAGTGCTAGACCCCAAACAGCCCTCAGGGGCGAGCAGTACTTC. Amino acid sequence: CSARPQTALRGEQYF. The chain employs TRBV20-1 and TRBJ2-7, with TRBD1 as a possible D gene (6 bases). The CDR3 is 15 residues long. CDR1 and CDR2 from the germline V gene are DFQATT and SNEGSKA (reference sequence). V was trimmed by 2 bases and J by 6 bases, leaving 20 bases between them.

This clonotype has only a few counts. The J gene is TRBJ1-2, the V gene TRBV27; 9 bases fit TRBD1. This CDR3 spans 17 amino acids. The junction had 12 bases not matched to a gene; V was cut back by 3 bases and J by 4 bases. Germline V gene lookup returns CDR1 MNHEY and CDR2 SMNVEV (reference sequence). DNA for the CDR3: TGTGCCAGCAGTTTGTCCGGGACAGGGATAAAACCCTATGGCTACACCTTC. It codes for CASSLSGTGIKPYGYTF.

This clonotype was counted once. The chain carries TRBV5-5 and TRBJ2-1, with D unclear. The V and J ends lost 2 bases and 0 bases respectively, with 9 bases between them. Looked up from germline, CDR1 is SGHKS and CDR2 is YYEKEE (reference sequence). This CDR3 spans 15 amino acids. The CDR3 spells CASSFWQSSYNEQFF. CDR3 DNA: TGTGCCAGCAGCTTCTGGCAGAGCTCCTACAATGAGCAGTTCTTC.

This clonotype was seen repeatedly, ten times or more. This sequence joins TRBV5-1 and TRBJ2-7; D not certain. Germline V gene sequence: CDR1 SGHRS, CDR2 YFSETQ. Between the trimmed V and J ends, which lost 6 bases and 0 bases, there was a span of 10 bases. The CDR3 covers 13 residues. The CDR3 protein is CASNTESSYEQYF. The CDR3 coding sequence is TGCGCCAGCAATACCGAGAGCTCCTACGAGCAGTACTTC.

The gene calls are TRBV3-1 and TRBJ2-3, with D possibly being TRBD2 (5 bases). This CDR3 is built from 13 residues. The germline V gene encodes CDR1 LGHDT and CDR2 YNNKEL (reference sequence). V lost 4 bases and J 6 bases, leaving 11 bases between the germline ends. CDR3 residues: CASSPRGWDTQYF. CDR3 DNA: TGTGCCAGCAGCCCTCGGGGATGGGATACGCAGTATTTT.

CDR3 protein: CASSDPRGGQPYEQYF. The CDR3 DNA follows: TGTGCCAGCAGTGACCCCCGGGGAGGACAGCCCTACGAGCAGTACTTC. The rearrangement joins TRBV2 to TRBJ2-7; D may match TRBD1 or TRBD2 (6 bases each). The CDR3 runs 16 residues. V was pared by 3 bases and J by 2 bases, with 17 bases between. Germline CDR1 is SNHLY and CDR2 is FYNNEI. Based on the CDR3 plus reference TRBV2 and TRBJ2-7, the full variable domain is EPEVTQTPSHQVTQMGQEVILRCVPISNHLYFYWYRQILGQKVEFLVSFYNNEISEKSEIFDDQFSVERPDGSNFTLKIRSTKLEDSAMYFCASSDPRGGQPYEQYFGPGTRLTVT.

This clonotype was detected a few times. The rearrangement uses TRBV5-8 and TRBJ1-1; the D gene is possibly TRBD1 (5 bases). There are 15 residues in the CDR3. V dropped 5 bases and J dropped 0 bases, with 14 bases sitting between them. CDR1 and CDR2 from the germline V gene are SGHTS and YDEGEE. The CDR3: CASSRGEGVNTEAFF. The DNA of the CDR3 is TGTGCCAGCAGTCGGGGCGAGGGAGTGAACACTGAAGCTTTCTTT.